The sequence of this T cell receptor (beta chain) was determined in a study of patients and donors after allogeneic stem cell transplantation. MiXCR, run by TCRdb on the RT-PCR reads, gives a single entry per CDR3 protein. The sample consists of 150,000 to 200,000 distinct CDR3 sequences, approximately 30% of them appearing once. Per the germline V gene, CDR1 is SQVTM and CDR2 is ANQGSEA. Trimming stripped 7 bases from V and 2 bases from J, with 12 bases between. The CDR3 is made up of 13 amino acids. The chain employs TRBV29-1 and TRBJ2-1; the D gene is possibly TRBD1 (5 bases). The sample was blood, either unsorted or a sorted T cell fraction (not recorded which). The sequence derives from a human donor who was either an allogeneic HSCT recipient or a stem cell or donor lymphocyte infusion donor (not recorded which). It is not recorded whose cells these are; they may come from a transplant donor. The CDR3 sequence: CSARQGTYNEQFF. CDR3 coding DNA: TGCAGCGCGCGGCAGGGTACCTACAATGAGCAGTTCTTC.